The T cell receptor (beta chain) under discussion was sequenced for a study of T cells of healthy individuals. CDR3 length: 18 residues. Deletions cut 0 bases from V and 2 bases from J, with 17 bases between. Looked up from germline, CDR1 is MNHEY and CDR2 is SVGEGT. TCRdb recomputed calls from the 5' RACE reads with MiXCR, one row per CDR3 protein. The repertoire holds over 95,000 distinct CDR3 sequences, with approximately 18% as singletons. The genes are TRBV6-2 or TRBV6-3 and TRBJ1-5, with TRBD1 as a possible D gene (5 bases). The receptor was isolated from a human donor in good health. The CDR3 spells CASSYSYKGAGGNQPQHF. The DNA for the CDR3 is TGTGCCAGCAGTTACTCGTATAAAGGGGCCGGAGGCAATCAGCCCCAGCATTTT.